The text below deals with one T cell receptor beta chain. Its antigen is not identified. The CDR3 covers 16 residues. Germline lookup yields CDR1 LGHNA and CDR2 YSLEER. The V end was cut by 1 base, the J end by 3 bases, with 16 bases between. The sample is drawn from a study of T cells in tuberculosis. Study background: Sequenced TCRs come from CD1B-GMM tetramer-binding T cells. Points from the study as a whole: Classification accuracy was 87% (AUROC approximately 0.9) with the GMM-specific repertoire. Active tuberculosis alpha repertoires lay closer to GMM-specific TCRs than controls'.

Libraries were prepared by immunoSEQ multiplex PCR; TCRdb keeps only in-frame clonotypes and omits some of them. This sample has about 43,000 clones, with approximately 94% found just once. Input material: PBMCs. This receptor was obtained from a donor aged 10 to 29 with latent tuberculosis or without tuberculosis infection. Some clones in this sample may be carry-over from other donors' samples. The chain carries TRBV4-3 and TRBJ2-7; tentatively, D is TRBD1 (5 bases). CDR3 bases: TGCGCCAGCAGCCAAGGGTCGAAGGGGCGCCTCTACGAGCAGTACTTC. Its translation is CASSQGSKGRLYEQYF.